This entry lists 2 T cell receptor beta chains sequenced from one sample in a study of CD8 T cells in Susac syndrome (dated by TCRdb to between 2018 and 2021). Library prep was done by the immunoSEQ multiplex PCR assay. RNA was extracted with the RNeasy kit and about 0.5 to 1 ug was reverse transcribed using random hexamers. In-frame beta chains were kept once TCRdb had trimmed the public reads at Q25 with fastp and called clones with MiXCR. Every CDR3 protein is listed once, alongside the most common genes and DNA of its rows. The sample profile shows roughly 52,000 distinct CDR3 sequences; 85% to 95% of them were found once. Jointly, the top ten make up around 0.75% of the sample. Sequencing was carried out using CD8+ T cells from PBMCs. The receptors here all came from a human donor with Susac syndrome.

This chain uses TRBV7-9 with TRBJ1-2; a possible D gene is TRBD1 (6 bases). The CDR3 totals 14 residues. Trimming stripped 1 base from V and 7 bases from J, with 13 bases between. Germline CDR1 SEHNR, CDR2 FQNEAQ (reference sequence). The CDR3 sequence: CASSLGQGFSGYTF. For the CDR3, the DNA is TGTGCCAGCAGCTTAGGCCAGGGGTTCAGTGGCTACACCTTC.

V is TRBV6-5 and J is TRBJ1-4; D remains unclear. Deletions cut 4 bases from V and 0 bases from J, with 6 bases between. Germline V gene lookup returns CDR1 MNHEY and CDR2 SVGAGI. The CDR3 extends over 14 amino acids. Here the CDR3 reads CASSSLTTNEKLFF. The CDR3 bases are TGTGCCAGCAGTTCCCTTACAACTAATGAAAAACTGTTTTTT.